Detailed here is one T cell receptor (beta chain). The antigen remains unidentified. A second roughly 6 to 11 cycle PCR used barcoded and J-beta primers. TCRdb itself ran the 5' RACE reads through MiXCR, one entry per CDR3 protein. Here the sample spans under 1,000,000 distinct CDR3 sequences, about half being singletons. Those donating, healthy Caucasian individuals from Russia, were aged roughly 6 to 90. Samples each had at least 6 micrograms of total RNA extracted. These data belong to a study of blood T cells in healthy people across ages. About the study: Capture by template switching was about one barcoded beta molecule per two T cells. Overall study findings and caveats: Considered underestimates were the diversity estimates obtained from one million T cells.

The CDR3 is 13 residues long. Trimming took off 1 base at V and 7 bases at J, with 10 bases between the two ends. Germline V gives CDR1 DFQATT, CDR2 SNEGSKA (reference sequence). The chain couples TRBV20-1 to TRBJ1-4, with D tentatively TRBD1 (5 bases). Material for sequencing was blood. The source is a man older than 75 in good health. CDR3 amino acids: CSARATGGEKLFF. CDR3 DNA: TGCAGTGCTAGAGCCACTGGGGGTGAAAAACTGTTTTTT.